Following are 5 T cell receptor beta chains from one sample sequenced in a study of blood T cell repertoires in COVID-19. Method: immunoSEQ multiplex PCR; TCRdb's copy keeps in-frame clones and lacks some. The table has about 35,000 clones, roughly 80% seen once; the top ten hold about 15%. The sequenced sample was peripheral blood. Every receptor here comes from a woman in her seventies with acute or convalescent COVID-19.

The CDR3 reads CASNLWGGKRGYNEQFF. CDR3 in DNA: TGTGCCAGCAACTTATGGGGGGGCAAGAGGGGATACAATGAGCAGTTCTTC. This chain joins TRBV5-8 and TRBJ2-1; TRBD2 is a possible D gene (7 bases). The CDR3 is 17 amino acids. Germline V gives CDR1 SGHTS, CDR2 YDEGEE. Trimming pared 6 bases from V and 4 bases from J, leaving 23 bases between.

The CDR3 sequence is CASSGGQGNWTEAFF. The CDR3 DNA follows: TGTGCCAGTAGTGGGGGACAGGGTAATTGGACTGAAGCTTTCTTT. The rearrangement uses TRBV19 and TRBJ1-1; the match to TRBD1 covers 9 bases. V lost 5 bases, J lost 5 bases, and 9 bases stayed unmatched. CDR3 length equals 15 residues. Per germline, CDR1 LNHDA and CDR2 SQIVND (reference sequence).

The chain joins TRBV3-1 (or the pseudogene TRBV3-2) to TRBJ2-6; 14 bases match TRBD2. This CDR3 has 19 residues. J was trimmed by 2 bases and V by 5 bases; bases with no gene match: 8. The germline V gene encodes CDR1 LGHDT and CDR2 YNNKEL (reference sequence). This chain's CDR3 is CASSIRLAGGPPGANVLTF. CDR3 nucleotides: TGTGCCAGCAGCATACGACTAGCGGGAGGGCCCCCTGGGGCCAACGTCCTGACTTTC.

The rearrangement uses TRBV15 and TRBJ2-7; possible D gene TRBD1, 5 bases. Germline-derived CDR1 and CDR2 are LNHNV and YYDKDF (reference sequence). The CDR3 runs to 14 residues. The V gene lost 0 bases and the J gene lost 1 base, with 7 bases spanning the gap. The CDR3 coding sequence is TGTGCCACCAGCAGAGAGCAGGGATCCTACGAGCAGTACTTC. Residues: CATSREQGSYEQYF.

The V and J genes are TRBV28 and TRBJ1-2; no clear D. This CDR3 is built from 12 residues. V lost 5 bases and J 7 bases, leaving 11 bases between the germline ends. The germline gives CDR1 MDHEN, CDR2 SYDVKM. CDR3 protein: CASSPSVGGYTF. The DNA of the CDR3 is TGTGCCAGCAGTCCCTCGGTCGGTGGCTACACCTTC.